These T cell receptor beta chains were read from a single sample in a study of a mutant IDH1 vaccine in newly diagnosed glioma. These receptors' targets are unknown. Repertoires were generated with immunoSEQ multiplex PCR, while TCRdb's copy carries only in-frame clones and drops some. Of more than 55,000 clones listed, roughly 80% are singletons. The specimen was PBMCs, collected from a glioma patient whose treatment included an IDH1 peptide vaccine. These receptors came from a woman under 30 with glioma. Some clones in this sample may be carry-over from other donors' samples. CDR3s leave out the opening cysteine and the closing phenylalanine or tryptophan.

>TRBJ2-7|TRBV15
ATSRLPGQRNEQY
>TRBJ2-7|TRBV5-4
ASSLKTSGADEQY
>TRBJ1-5|TRBV5-1
ASSLVFRVGNRSNQPQH
>TRBJ1-4|TRBV11-3
ASSGKGGRYEKLF
>TRBJ1-5|TRBV5-1
ASSLDPGGWSNQPQH
>TRBJ1-4|TRBV6-5
ASRPKGYTNEKLF
>TRBJ2-7|TRBV5-1
ASSGRDRAGVGPYEQY
>TRBJ1-1|TRBV30
AWSRGPTEAF
>TRBJ2-7|TRBV5-4
ASSRGGGDEQY
>TRBJ2-1|TRBV5-4
ASSLGAQGTFYNEQF
>TRBJ2-7|TRBV29-1
SVVGRSYEQY
>TRBJ2-5|TRBV10-3
AISETGGSQETQY